A single sample gave rise to the 18 T cell receptor beta chains below, sequenced in a study of regulatory T cells in long-lasting Graves disease. For TCR beta, libraries came from iRepertoire HTBI primers and Arm-PCR of CDR3 regions. From the multiplex PCR reads, TCRdb called clonotypes with MiXCR, one entry per CDR3 protein. The top ten hold roughly 10% of the sample, which has some 450,000 distinct CDR3 sequences, roughly 17% seen once. The sample's time point: newly diagnosed GD, antithyroid drugs for less than 3 months. PBMC RNA served as the TCR library source. This sample was also put to use in a study of T cells in Graves' hyperthyroidism and ophthalmopathy.

The material sequenced was peripheral blood mononuclear cells (PBMCs), taken at new diagnosis, from a patient treated with antithyroid drugs. The receptors were gathered from a woman in her thirties with Graves disease.

This rearrangement joins TRBV27 to TRBJ2-7; TRBD1 matches at 8 bases. Germline values: CDR1 MNHEY, CDR2 SMNVEV (reference sequence). Losses at the gene ends were 9 bases for V and 2 bases for J; bases not matched to a gene: 3. The CDR3 is 12 residues long. As DNA, the CDR3 is TGTGCCAGTCAGGGGGCAACCTACGAGCAGTACTTC. Translated, it gives CASQGATYEQYF.

At least ten counts were recorded for this clonotype. The chain couples TRBV28 to TRBJ2-1; weak D call: TRBD2 (6 bases). The CDR3 consists of 12 residues. Germline CDR1 MDHEN, CDR2 SYDVKM. Trimming stripped 2 bases from V and 12 bases from J, with 11 bases between. The CDR3 DNA sequence: TGTGCCAGCAGTTTAAGGACCGGGGGGCAGTTCTTC. It is translated as CASSLRTGGQFF.

This clonotype was recorded many times. V gene TRBV15 combines with J gene TRBJ1-1; D possibly corresponds to TRBD1 (6 bases). The germline CDR1 and CDR2 sequences are LNHNV and YYDKDF (reference sequence). Trimming left V 4 bases short and J 8 bases short, with 14 bases between. CDR3 size: 13 residues. Here the CDR3 DNA reads TGTGCCACCAGCACCATCACAGGGCCCGAAGCTTTCTTT. Its translation is CATSTITGPEAFF.

This sequence joins TRBV6-5 and TRBJ2-7, with D perhaps TRBD2 (5 bases). The V gene's germline CDR1 is MNHEY and CDR2 SVGAGI. The length of the CDR3 is 17 residues. Deletions cut 0 bases from V and 3 bases from J, with 18 bases between. The CDR3 DNA reads TGTGCCAGCAGTTACTCCCCCCCCAGCGGAATATACTACGAGCAGTACTTC. Its translation: CASSYSPPSGIYYEQYF.

V usage is TRBV7-2 and J usage is TRBJ2-1, with TRBD2 identical over 13 bases. Germline V gives CDR1 SGHTA, CDR2 FQGNSA. This CDR3 spans 15 amino acids. Trimming at V came to 3 bases and at J to 10 bases, leaving 6 bases not matched to a gene. The CDR3 bases are TGTGCCAGCAGCTTGAGGACTAGCGGGAGCTGGGAGCAGTTCTTC. Residues: CASSLRTSGSWEQFF.

The chain recombines TRBV11-2 with TRBJ1-4; 11 bases map to TRBD1. The ends lost 5 bases at V and 6 bases at J; junction bases unmatched: 2. The CDR3 runs 14 residues. Germline CDR1 reads SGHAT; CDR2 reads FQNNGV. The CDR3 DNA sequence: TGTGCCAGCAGCCGGGGACAGGGGGATGAAAAACTGTTTTTT. Its protein is CASSRGQGDEKLFF.

This clonotype was picked up many times. The rearrangement uses TRBV19 and TRBJ1-5; 7 positions match TRBD1. The CDR3 spans 15 residues. From germline, CDR1 is LNHDA and CDR2 SQIVND (reference sequence). Unmatched junction bases numbered 10, after V lost 9 bases and J lost 2 bases. CDR3 bases: TGTGCCAGCAGCTTTGGCCAGGGGGGCAATCAGCCCCAGCATTTT. Its protein is CASSFGQGGNQPQHF.

This clonotype was seen a few times. The V gene is TRBV5-1, the J gene TRBJ2-7; D gene unclear. Germline values: CDR1 SGHRS, CDR2 YFSETQ. The V and J ends lost 2 bases and 3 bases respectively, with 18 bases between them. CDR3 length: 16 residues. The CDR3 is CASSLKWSYDVYEQYF. CDR3 DNA sequence: TGCGCCAGCAGCTTAAAATGGTCCTATGACGTCTACGAGCAGTACTTC.

There are many counts of this clonotype. The gene calls are TRBV28 and TRBJ1-1, with a possible D match to TRBD1 (5 bases). The CDR3 sequence is 13 residues long. Germline CDR1 reads MDHEN; CDR2 reads SYDVKM. The V gene lost 5 bases and the J gene lost 4 bases, with 11 bases spanning the gap. CDR3 region: CASSPTGSTEAFF. In DNA form, the CDR3 reads TGTGCCAGCAGTCCCACAGGAAGCACTGAAGCTTTCTTT.

The CDR3 DNA is TGCGCCAGCAGCACCGACCCCGGGACAGGGAAGCAGTTCTTC. Protein product: CASSTDPGTGKQFF. The chain carries TRBV5-1 and TRBJ2-1, with 9 bases matching TRBD1. Germline V lookup: CDR1 SGHRS, CDR2 YFSETQ. V shed 4 bases, J shed 11 bases, and the junction held 10 bases outside the gene matches. This CDR3 has 14 amino acids.

In the case of this clonotype: A read error may be the cause here, since a much bigger clone is one base away. The V gene is TRBV12-3 or TRBV12-4, the J gene TRBJ2-4; weak D call: TRBD1 (6 bases). There are 14 residues in the CDR3. The V end lost 7 bases, the J end lost 8 bases, and 18 bases lay between the germline ends. Written as DNA, the CDR3 is TGTGCCAGCACCTCCCCACAGGGTCAAGACATTCAGTACTTC. Residues: CASTSPQGQDIQYF.

Note on this clonotype: This likely came from a read error, as a far larger clone is one base away. The missing conserved phenylalanine or tryptophan at the end of this CDR3 makes a read error likely. The chain carries TRBV7-9 and TRBJ2-7, with TRBD1 identical over 7 bases. This CDR3 is 13 amino acids long. Germline-derived CDR1 and CDR2 are SEHNR and FQNEAQ (reference sequence). J lost 5 bases, V lost 4 bases, and 5 bases had no gene match. CDR3: CASSWTGRDEQYL. Here the CDR3 DNA reads TGTGCCAGCAGCTGGACAGGTCGCGACGAGCAGTACCTC.

This clonotype has at least ten counts. The chain employs TRBV20-1 and TRBJ2-5, with a tentative D call TRBD1 (6 bases). V lost 6 bases, J lost 5 bases, and 22 bases lay in between. Germline values: CDR1 DFQATT, CDR2 SNEGSKA (reference sequence). The CDR3 runs 15 residues. The chain's CDR3 is CSAPSPMTGAETQYF. The DNA of the CDR3 is TGCAGTGCACCATCCCCGATGACAGGAGCGGAGACCCAGTACTTC.

In its sample, this clonotype was seen many times. The chain is built from TRBV13 and TRBJ1-2; TRBD1 aligns across 9 bases. This CDR3 is built from 15 residues. Trimming took 6 bases from V and 8 from J; bases not matched to a gene: 13. Germline V gene lookup returns CDR1 PRHDT and CDR2 FYEKMQ (reference sequence). The CDR3 reads CASSAFGDRDRGYTF. CDR3 nucleotides: TGTGCCAGCAGTGCCTTTGGGGACAGGGACAGGGGCTACACCTTC.

The chain links TRBV6-1 to TRBJ2-7, with TRBD1 matching 7 bases. The V gene's germline CDR1 is MNHNS and CDR2 SASEGT. V dropped 6 bases and J dropped 7; count of bases not matched to a gene: 15. The CDR3 loop spans 15 amino acids. The CDR3 loop reads CASRGAGTEKEEQYF. CDR3 DNA sequence: TGTGCCAGCAGGGGGGCCGGGACAGAGAAAGAAGAGCAGTACTTC.

This clonotype was recorded many times. The chain links TRBV2 to TRBJ2-1, with 7 bases aligning to TRBD2. The length of the CDR3 is 16 residues. CDR1 is SNHLY and CDR2 is FYNNEI in the germline V gene. V was pared by 4 bases and J by 1 base, with 7 bases of the junction left unmatched. The CDR3 loop is CASSGSGTISYNEQFF. The DNA of the CDR3 is TGTGCCAGCAGTGGTTCCGGGACTATTTCCTACAATGAGCAGTTCTTC.

This clonotype has a count of ten or more. The V gene is TRBV7-3, the J gene TRBJ2-1; the D is unclear. CDR1 and CDR2 (germline): SGHTA, FQGTGA. The V end was cut by 4 bases, the J end by 0 bases, with 13 bases between. This CDR3 has 16 residues. CDR3 region: CASSSMAQGSYNEQFF. CDR3 sequence (DNA): TGTGCCAGCAGCTCAATGGCACAAGGCTCCTACAATGAGCAGTTCTTC. Filled out from reference TRBV7-3 and TRBJ2-1, the complete variable domain reads GAGVSQTPSNKVTEKGKYVELRCDPISGHTALYWYRQSLGQGPEFLIYFQGTGAADDSGLPNDRFFAVRPEGSVSTLKIQRTERGDSAVYLCASSSMAQGSYNEQFFGPGTRLTVL.

This clonotype was seen a handful of times. One end of the junction fails to match germline, which may point to a read error. The V call is TRBV28, the J call TRBJ2-1; no reliable D call. This CDR3 region has 11 residues. Per germline, CDR1 MDHEN and CDR2 SYDVKM. In DNA form, the CDR3 reads TGTGCCAGCATTAATCTAGATGAGCAGCTCTTC. Residues: CASINLDEQLF. Complete variable domain (other parts from reference TRBV28 and TRBJ2-1): DVKVTQSSRYLVKRTGEKVFLECVQDMDHENMFWYRQDPGLGLRLIYFSYDVKMKEKGDIPEGYSVSREKKERFSLILESASTNQTSMYLCASINLDEQLFGPGTRLTVL.